This T cell receptor (beta chain) was found in a study of blood T cell repertoires in COVID-19. Whole-study context: Whether acute or convalescent, the COVID-19 samples came from the United States, Italy and Spain.

V shed 4 bases and J 5 bases; nucleotides not matched to a gene: 9. CDR3 length: 15 residues. Germline assignment: CDR1 SGHRS and CDR2 YFSETQ. Original processing notes: Researchers report that nucleated cell counts were estimated from reference gene primer amplification. Profiled with immunoSEQ multiplex PCR; TCRdb holds only in-frame clones, not every one. The D gene and trimming were derived from the DNA, and the V and J assignments and clone size from that table. The data show around 62,000 clones, with 88% seen just once and around 1.3% held by the top ten. The clonotype was recovered from an older woman with acute or convalescent COVID-19. This chain joins TRBV5-1 and TRBJ2-4; TRBD1 matches at 7 bases. Sequenced: peripheral blood. In DNA form, the CDR3 reads TGCGCCAGCAGCGCCCGAGGGGGCCGGGAAAACATTCAGTACTTC. This translates into CASSARGGRENIQYF.